This T cell receptor beta chain appears in the sequencing data of a study of blood T cell repertoires in COVID-19. The overall study: T cells, B-cell-depleted T cells, or PBMCs provided the cDNA or gDNA that served as material.

The method was immunoSEQ multiplex PCR; TCRdb's version includes in-frame clones alone and lacks a portion of them. The profile shows 390,000 or so clones, 86% of them singletons. Trimming at V came to 6 bases and at J to 5 bases, leaving 8 bases not matched to a gene. The CDR3 spans 14 residues. Germline V gene sequence: CDR1 MNHEY, CDR2 SVGAGI. V and J are TRBV6-5 and TRBJ1-1, with 8 positions matching TRBD1. This receptor was obtained from a woman between 25 and 40 years old with active or convalescent COVID-19. Material: peripheral blood. CDR3 sequence (DNA): TGTGCCAGCAGGGCAGGGGGCGCGGGGACTGAAGCTTTCTTT. Protein sequence: CASRAGGAGTEAFF.